This T cell receptor (beta chain) came from a study of regulatory T cells in long-lasting Graves disease. Looking at the study overall: To qualify as persistent, Graves' disease required over 5 years of antithyroid drugs with positive TSH receptor antibodies.

Arm-PCR with iRepertoire HTBI primers amplified the CDR3 regions for these TCR beta libraries. Under the authors' procedure: Overall, samples carried around 68 TRBV and some 15 TRBJ segments. Each CDR3 protein is one row after TCRdb ran MiXCR on the multiplex PCR reads. TCRdb, not the original authors, processed these V and J calls. The sample includes roughly 700,000 distinct CDR3 sequences, 30% of them seen just once. Trimming cost V 7 bases and J 6 bases; bases outside gene matches: 21. This CDR3 has 19 residues. Germline assignment: CDR1 MNHEY and CDR2 SMNVEV (reference sequence). As for time point: persistent/refractory GD, antithyroid drugs over 5 years with positive TRAb. Generation of the TCR library employed RNA extracted from PBMCs.

The starting material was peripheral blood mononuclear cells (PBMCs), obtained when the disease was refractory, from a patient treated with antithyroid drugs. This TCR came from a female donor with Graves disease. The genes are TRBV27 and TRBJ2-7; 13 positions agree with TRBD2. The DNA of the CDR3 is TGTGCCAGCAACCCGACAGGGACTAGCGGGAACTTAGCGTGGGGCGAGCAGTACTTC. This sequence encodes CASNPTGTSGNLAWGEQYF.